This T cell receptor (beta chain) was identified during a study of T cells in Graves' hyperthyroidism and ophthalmopathy (dated by TCRdb to about 2019). Regarding the study in general: Peripheral blood was collected at initial diagnosis, before any treatment. For training and testing, the approximately 97 patients in the discovery cohort were randomly divided in a 7:3 ratio. A discovery cohort of fewer than 110 patients, 43 with Graves' ophthalmopathy and approximately 55 with stable Graves' hyperthyroidism, was used to find distinguishing TCR V-J signatures. In addition, the study compared T-cell repertoires in thyroid tissue and in blood from six Graves' hyperthyroidism patients. Once sampling was done, hyperthyroidism patients were given methimazole at a starting dose of 30 mg daily, whereas ophthalmopathy patients were given high-dose intravenous methylprednisolone. TCR Vbeta CDR3 sequencing of fewer than 150 peripheral blood samples (43 ophthalmopathy, under 80 hyperthyroidism and around 17 progressor patients) is reported in the paper. An independent validation cohort of under 20 hyperthyroidism patients and about 16 patients who later progressed to ophthalmopathy tested prospective prediction of ophthalmopathy. Here is what the overall study found, with its caveats: A 13 V-J signature model separated ophthalmopathy from stable hyperthyroidism, with about 90% sensitivity and roughly 81% specificity in cross-validation and 80%/75% in testing. Sample size was not statistically predetermined, and investigators were not blinded to group allocation. During validation, the model predicted progression to ophthalmopathy a median of approximately six months ahead of onset, with more than 60% sensitivity and 72% to 80% specificity. Most expanded thyroid clonotypes (frequency above 0.001) were also detected in blood, a finding suggesting that blood repertoires may reflect thyroid immune responses.

Graves' hyperthyroidism was defined as stable when no progression to ophthalmopathy occurred over 18 months of follow-up. Hyperthyroidism patients were newly diagnosed, with disease duration under 2 months, and aged 18 to 65 years. Patients with uncontrolled infections, other autoimmune diseases, pregnancy or lactation were excluded. Diagnoses relied on clinical symptoms, serum thyroxine and TRAb, thyroid ultrasound and orbital computed tomography. PBMCs were separated from roughly 9.6 ml of fresh peripheral blood using Ficoll-Paque density gradient centrifugation. Trizol reagent was used to extract total RNA, and RNA quality was then checked on an Agilent 2100 Bioanalyzer. This clonotype showed up many times. Its antigen target is currently unknown. No base quality information exists; no much larger clone differs at one position. The TCR beta CDR3 regions were amplified from the RNA transcripts. A first-round RT-PCR of the TCR CDR3 used the HTBI primer set with the Qiagen OneStep RT-PCR kit. Libraries were constructed in a second round of multiplex PCR, after which size selection and purification were performed. Libraries were sequenced paired-end with 100 bp reads on an Illumina HiSeq2000. The published analysis was carried out like this. SOAPnuke was used to process the raw data, throwing out any read that contained adapters or uncalled bases, had a mean Phred below 15, or lacked an exact constant-primer or identifier match. High-quality paired reads were merged using COPE v1.2.5, and each unique nucleotide sequence was defined as a clonotype. Clonotypes were aligned to IMGT TRBV, TRBD and TRBJ reference segments using MiTCR v1.1. Analysis was restricted to V-J combinations with a frequency above 0.0001, which covered about 99% of repertoires. The TCS score was defined as the ratio of F50 (clonal expansion) to E x V (chaos), calculated using BLOSUM62-based TCRdist between CDR3 peptides within each V-J. Welch's t-statistics and random forest reduced 514 V-J features to roughly 13, which were used in a naive Bayes classifier (R e1071). The Morisita-Horn index was used to measure how similar the thyroid and blood repertoires were. TCRdb trimmed the raw reads at Q25, called clones with MiXCR and kept productive beta chains. All rows with the same CDR3 protein become a single entry with the most common DNA and genes. The V and J calls come from TCRdb's annotation, not from the publication. In this sample the table shows around 97,000 distinct CDR3 sequences, around 50% of which occur a single time. Roughly 25% of the sample rests with the top ten.

The sample consisted of blood. This receptor was taken from a man aged 35-49 years with Graves' hyperthyroidism.

The nucleotide sequence reads as follows: TGTGCCAGCAGCGTAGCTCCAGGCGGCGGCGGGGAGCTGTTTTTT. Its protein reads: CASSVAPGGGGELFF. The sequence joins TRBV9 to TRBJ2-2; too little of a D gene remains to name it. The CDR3, cysteine through phenylalanine, is 15 amino acids long. The kept DNA is CDR3 alone, 45 bases in frame from the first base. V is shortened by 0 bases, J by 7 bases, and the region joining them spans 13 bases. Taken from the germline V gene, the CDR1 and CDR2 loops are SGDLS and YYNGEE.